This T cell receptor (beta chain) stems from a study of PD-L1 blockade in urothelial cancer. Looking at the study overall: Analyses were performed on blood at 3 weeks after treatment start (the second dose) and at 6 weeks. Median T cell yield from blood was approximately 150,000.

Time point here: pretreatment peripheral blood. For each patient, 1 to 8 samples were obtained, pretreatment and on-treatment. CDR1 is MDHEN and CDR2 is SYDVKM in the germline V gene. J gave up 6 bases and V 5 bases, and 12 bases lay outside the gene matches. The CDR3 is made up of 16 amino acids. Assay: immunoSEQ multiplex PCR; the TCRdb copy retains only in-frame clones and omits some. The repertoire holds about 30,000 clones, with approximately 84% as singletons. The chain couples TRBV28 to TRBJ1-2; TRBD1 matches at 10 bases. This receptor was obtained from a man between 60 and 75 years old with urothelial cancer. Sequencing used PBMCs, obtained around atezolizumab (anti-PD-L1) treatment. For the CDR3, the DNA is TGTGCCAGCAGTCTAGGGACAGGGGTTCGTGTGAATGGCTACACCTTC. It yields the protein CASSLGTGVRVNGYTF.